This T cell receptor (beta chain) was recorded in a study of shared T cell receptors in the human thymus. Looked up from germline, CDR1 is SEHNR and CDR2 is FQNEAQ (reference sequence). V shed 4 bases and J shed 4 bases, with 5 bases lying between them. The CDR3 has 11 residues. Data came from immunoSEQ multiplex PCR; TCRdb stores just in-frame clones and leaves some out. The profile shows around 340,000 clones, roughly 94% of them singletons. This sequence originates from a human donor. The chain joins TRBV7-9 to TRBJ2-7; D remains unclear. The sample taken for sequencing was thymocytes. DNA of the CDR3: TGTGCCAGCAGCTACACGTACGAGCAGTACTTC. Its protein is CASSYTYEQYF.